This T cell receptor beta chain was recorded in a study of blood T cell repertoires in COVID-19. The table came from immunoSEQ multiplex PCR; TCRdb's copy has only in-frame clones and leaves some out. The table has fewer than 250,000 clones, around 78% seen once. The CDR3 has 15 residues. The germline gives CDR1 SGHRS, CDR2 YFSETQ. The trim removed 3 bases at V and 3 bases at J, leaving 5 bases unmatched. The chain combines TRBV5-1 with TRBJ2-1; 8 bases agree with TRBD1. The clonotype comes from a woman aged 70 to 79 with active or convalescent COVID-19. Sequencing was done on a sample of peripheral blood. The DNA of the CDR3 is TGCGCCAGCAGCTCTGGACAGGGAATCTACAATGAGCAGTTCTTC. Protein sequence: CASSSGQGIYNEQFF.